The TCR beta chain under discussion was sequenced for a study of Graves' ophthalmopathy and Graves' hyperthyroidism. Amplification of TCR beta CDR3 regions used RNA transcripts. Scientists carried out first-round RT-PCR using HTBI primers and then a second-round multiplex PCR. TCRdb called the multiplex PCR reads again in MiXCR, with one record for every CDR3 protein. The sample has 650,000 to 900,000 distinct CDR3 sequences; approximately 40% are singletons. Diagnosis was based on clinical symptoms, serum thyroxine, TRAb, thyroid ultrasound and orbital computed tomography. This CDR3 has 13 amino acids. Germline loops: CDR1 PRHDT, CDR2 FYEKMQ (reference sequence). The ends lost 5 bases at V and 4 bases at J; junction bases unmatched: 4. This clonotype was found many times.

This sequence was found in an adult man with Graves' ophthalmopathy. The V gene is TRBV13, the J gene TRBJ2-7, with 8 bases lining up with TRBD1. Material for sequencing was peripheral blood. CDR3 in amino acids: CASSNQGAYEQYF. DNA of the CDR3: TGTGCCAGCAGCAATCAGGGGGCGTACGAGCAGTACTTC.